Listed below are T cell receptor beta chains from one sample, sequenced in a study of PD-1 blockade in classical Hodgkin lymphoma. TCRdb's copy holds only in-frame clones and misses some; the assay was immunoSEQ multiplex PCR. The sample yields some 9,700 clones, 65% to 85% seen once. This sample comprised peripheral blood mononuclear cells (PBMCs), obtained before the fourth cycle of nivolumab. The origin of the receptors is a human donor with classical Hodgkin lymphoma. Both conserved end residues are trimmed from each CDR3. Fields, in order: V gene, J gene, CDR3 protein.

>TRBV10-1|TRBJ1-2
ASSEFQGWGYT
>TRBV27|TRBJ1-4
ASSSTGSVVFYEKLF
>TRBV9|TRBJ2-5
ASSVVPSGLQETQY
>TRBV15|TRBJ2-7
ATSRDIKVRYEQY
>TRBV19|TRBJ2-2
ASSIVDGIGELF
>TRBV7-3|TRBJ2-1
ASSPGGLDEQF
>TRBV6-4|TRBJ2-1
ASSVGNSNEQF
>TRBV9|TRBJ2-2
ASRAGQGGYDGELF
>TRBV6-6|TRBJ1-2
ASSYPTGRGGGYT
>TRBV6-1|TRBJ1-5
ASSALTGTLSNQPQH
>TRBV7-9|TRBJ2-7
ASSLPGHRNYEQY
>TRBV6-1|TRBJ1-1
ASSTRVDPEAF
>TRBV7-9|TRBJ2-3
ASSEKLAQSDTQY
>TRBV27|TRBJ2-2
ASSPLLTQGNTGELF
>TRBV5-4|TRBJ1-2
ASSPGDNYGYT
>TRBV28|TRBJ2-7
ASRGLAGAVSYEQY
>TRBV10-3|TRBJ2-7
AISESEGEQY
>TRBV6-5|TRBJ1-2
ASSYSGGQGYGYT
>TRBV27|TRBJ1-6
ASSPGQGRRRNSPLH
>TRBV11-2|TRBJ2-3
ASRPGVAGPTDTQY
>TRBV5-1|TRBJ2-5
ASSKNQETQY
>TRBV6-6|TRBJ1-2
ASGRTSNYGYT
>TRBV30|TRBJ2-5
AWSVLVRSETQY
>TRBV14|TRBJ1-5
AGSQGDSNQPQH
>TRBV5-1|TRBJ2-7
ASSLYAGTYEQY
>TRBV6-1|TRBJ2-3
ASMGWDYGTDTQY
>TRBV6-1|TRBJ2-5
ATGVPLGAETQY
>TRBV7-3|TRBJ1-2
ASSPAGRAEGYT
>TRBV7-2|TRBJ2-2
ASSPQAGHTGELF
>TRBV28|TRBJ1-6
ASGRDSNSPLH
>TRBV7-6|TRBJ2-7
ASSAYPQAYEQY
>TRBV18|TRBJ1-2
ASSQQRTGRINYGYT
>TRBV5-6|TRBJ1-6
ASSLVLGGSTPLH
>TRBV11-3|TRBJ2-1
ASSLSYTGWYNEQF
>TRBV19|TRBJ1-4
ASSIMRGAEEKLF
>TRBV6-6|TRBJ2-7
ASRPGTSSSYEQY
>TRBV27|TRBJ1-2
ASSYRQGALGYT
>TRBV11-2|TRBJ2-1
ASSLGPGLADYNEQF
>TRBV18|TRBJ1-5
ASSPRENSNQPQH
>TRBV10-3|TRBJ2-7
AISENGPHATSSYEQY
>TRBV7-2|TRBJ2-1
ASSFGGPYNEQF
>TRBV7-8|TRBJ2-7
ASSLSGTGSYEQY
>TRBV6-6|TRBJ1-1
ASSYSDNTEAF
>TRBV28|TRBJ2-5
ASSSVLDWETQY
>TRBV28|TRBJ2-7
ASSSPAGTALREQY
>TRBV5-5|TRBJ2-5
ASSFGQQETQY
>TRBV14|TRBJ1-1
ASSQTIQGREAF
>TRBV19|TRBJ1-6
ASKDRISSYNSPLH
>TRBV9|TRBJ2-3
AEQMAGGPDTQY
>TRBV5-3|TRBJ1-2
ARSHGTGYGYT
>TRBV6-5|TRBJ2-3
ASSSGLAGHRDTQY
>TRBV6-1|TRBJ1-5
ASSDTGTVASQPQH
>TRBV4-1|TRBJ2-2
ASSQGQGRDGELF